The clone carrying this T cell receptor beta chain appeared a few times. Its cognate antigen is unknown. The listed genes are named as in mouse. The protocol was immunoSEQ multiplex PCR, while the TCRdb copy is restricted to in-frame clones and leaves out a portion. The sample includes thousands of clones, roughly 40% of them seen just once. This entry comes from a study of tissue T cells after allogeneic stem cell transplantation. Points from the study as a whole: Within patients, tissue anatomy strongly shaped TCR repertoire composition. In patients and mice, blood and spleen missed much of tissue repertoire.

Stated time point: mouse harvest day 7 after allogeneic transplant. The graft held 10^6 splenic CD5+ T cells and 10^7 T-cell-depleted bone marrow cells. This mouse GVHD model was MHC-mismatched B6 to BALB/c, profiled day 7 or 14. The sequenced material came from skin. This clonotype was sampled from a female BALB/c mouse given C57BL/6 T cells with graft-versus-host disease after an allogeneic hematopoietic cell transplant.

The CDR3 sequence: CTCSVQGARAEQFF. CDR3 DNA, as far as it was read: TGCACCTGCAGTGTACAGGGGGCGCGAGCTGAGCAGTTC. V gene TRBV1 combines with J gene TRBJ2-1, with 9 bases lining up with TRBD1. The read gets to within 1 residue of the CDR3 end, and the germline J gene fills in the rest. Germline V gene sequence: CDR1 NSQYPW, CDR2 LRSPGD (reference sequence). CDR3 length: 14 residues. After removal of 4 bases from V and 7 bases from J, the junction contained 5 bases not matched to a gene.